A single sample gave rise to the 18 T cell receptor beta chains below, sequenced in a study of CD8+ T cells in alopecia areata. Cells from pooled cutaneous lymph nodes were sorted by CD4, CD8alpha, NKG2D, NKG2ACE and other markers. Extraction of RNA preceded its reverse transcription into cDNA, which served as the sequencing template. Using immunoSEQ multiplex PCR, the repertoire was profiled, and TCRdb retains in-frame clones only, with some absent. The sample shows over 250,000 clones, none of them appearing just once. The sequenced sample was CD4+ T cells sorted from a lymph node. Receptor source: a C3H/HeJ mouse with alopecia areata. This line is of MHC haplotype H2-k.

This clone appeared a few times. Mouse names are used for the genes. The read terminates 4 residues ahead of where the CDR3 ends, so the germline J gene completes it. The chain combines TRBV13-1 with TRBJ2-2; D is ambiguous. V lost 0 bases and J 6 bases, leaving 6 bases between the germline ends. Germline CDR1 and CDR2: NSHNY and SYGAGN. The CDR3 totals 13 residues. The CDR3 protein is CASSDAPAGQLYF. The sequenced CDR3 bases are TGTGCCAGCAGTGATGCACCAGCCGGG.

This clone was seen more than once but under ten times. All gene names here are mouse names. Read sequence stops 4 residues before the CDR3 end, and the germline J gene provides the missing end. At the DNA level, this CDR3 is encoded by other sequences in the same sample as well. The J gene is TRBJ2-2, the V gene TRBV19; TRBD1 is a possible D gene (5 bases). CDR1 is FNHDT and CDR2 is SITEND in the germline V gene (reference sequence). Trimming pared 2 bases from V and 0 bases from J, leaving 11 bases between. The CDR3 covers 16 residues. The CDR3 bases that were read are TGTGCCAGCAGTATTCCCGGACAAGCAAACACCGGG. Its protein product is CASSIPGQANTG. The full CDR3 is CASSIPGQANTGQLYF.

Concerning this clone itself: Gene names denote mouse genes. The CDR3 end falls 4 residues outside the read, so it is completed with the germline J gene. The rearrangement uses TRBV13-1 and TRBJ2-5, with TRBD2 matching 13 bases. This CDR3 is 15 amino acids long. The J segment lost 2 bases and the V segment lost 4 bases, leaving 1 base of the junction unmatched. Per germline, CDR1 NSHNY and CDR2 SYGAGN. The CDR3 sequence is CASSRDWGGQDTQYF. CDR3 bases read: TGTGCCAGCAGTCGGGACTGGGGGGGCCAAGAC.

Concerning this clone itself: The gene names here belong to mouse. With the read ending 4 residues before the CDR3 end, the germline J gene is used to fill in that end. Other nucleotide sequences from this sample produce the same CDR3. The chain is built from TRBV13-1 and TRBJ2-1; 10 positions agree with TRBD2. The J segment lost 0 bases and the V segment lost 5 bases, leaving 2 bases of the junction unmatched. This CDR3 has 15 amino acids. The germline gives CDR1 NSHNY, CDR2 SYGAGN. The CDR3 reads CASRGLGANYAEQFF. The CDR3 DNA, read in part, is TGTGCCAGCAGAGGACTGGGGGCTAACTATGCT.

Details on this clone: Mouse gene names apply. Sequencing ends 4 residues short of the CDR3 end; the germline J gene provides the rest. The V and J genes are TRBV1 and TRBJ2-2, with D possibly TRBD1 on 6 matching bases. The CDR3 sequence is 16 residues long. Germline V CDR1 and CDR2: NSQYPW, LRSPGD (reference sequence). V was cut by 1 base and J by 4 bases, with 13 bases left in between. The CDR3 spells CTCSAAAGVGTGQLYF. The sequenced part of the CDR3 DNA is TGCACCTGCAGTGCAGCGGCAGGGGTGGGCACCGGG.

This clone occurred a few times. Mouse gene names and germline throughout. The read comes to an end 4 residues before the CDR3 does, leaving the germline J gene to fill in the end. The J gene is TRBJ2-7, the V gene TRBV13-1; 10 nucleotides line up with TRBD1. Per germline, CDR1 NSHNY and CDR2 SYGAGN. The CDR3 consists of 13 residues. CDR3 residues: CASRPGQGNEQYF. The CDR3 bases that were read are TGTGCCAGCAGGCCGGGACAGGGGAAT.

Points on this clone: Gene names are mouse gene names. With the read ending 4 residues before the CDR3 end, the germline J gene is used to fill in that end. The rearrangement links TRBV5 to TRBJ2-3, with TRBD2 matching over 11 bases. This CDR3 has 16 amino acids. Per the germline V gene, CDR1 is LGHNA and CDR2 is YNLKQL (reference sequence). Trimming at V came to 4 bases and at J to 0 bases, leaving 3 bases not matched to a gene. The CDR3 here is CASSRLGGSSAETLYF. The CDR3 DNA, read in part, is TGTGCCAGCAGCCGACTGGGGGGGTCTAGTGCAGAA.

Points on this clone: The genes and germline here are from mouse. Sequencing ends 4 residues short of the CDR3 end; the germline J gene provides the rest. This chain joins TRBV5 and TRBJ2-2; 11 nucleotides line up with TRBD1. The CDR3 totals 17 residues. With V trimmed by 4 bases and J by 0 bases, 4 bases remained unmatched. From germline, CDR1 is LGHNA and CDR2 YNLKQL (reference sequence). CDR3 amino acids: CASSPRDRGTNTGQLYF. CDR3 DNA (partial): TGTGCCAGCAGCCCTCGGGACAGGGGGACAAACACCGGG.

This clone has more than one count but fewer than ten. Genes here carry mouse names. The CDR3 extends 4 residues past the end of the read, so its final part is completed from the germline J gene. V gene TRBV13-1 combines with J gene TRBJ2-3, with D perhaps TRBD2 (7 bases). Germline-derived CDR1 and CDR2 are NSHNY and SYGAGN. V was pared by 2 bases and J by 4 bases, with 11 bases between. CDR3 length equals 14 residues. The CDR3 bases that were read are TGTGCCAGCAGTGACCGGGGGGCGACAGAA. It translates to CASSDRGATE. The full-length CDR3 reads as CASSDRGATETLYF.

On this clone itself: Genes and germline are mouse. The sequence runs out 4 residues before the end of the CDR3; the remainder is reconstructed from the germline J gene. V gene TRBV19 combines with J gene TRBJ2-5; 7 bases agree with TRBD1. V gave up 6 bases and J gave up 1 base; unmatched junction bases: 2. From germline, CDR1 is FNHDT and CDR2 SITEND (reference sequence). The CDR3 sequence is 13 residues long. The CDR3 loop is CASTGTDQDTQYF. The CDR3 bases that were read are TGTGCCAGCACCGGGACAGACCAAGAC.

With respect to this clone: Each gene name is a mouse one. With the read ending 4 residues before the CDR3 end, the germline J gene is used to fill in that end. J is TRBJ2-4 and V is TRBV29; 8 nucleotides match TRBD1. The V gene's germline CDR1 is MSHET and CDR2 SYDVDS. This CDR3 region has 14 residues. CDR3 DNA, as far as it was read: TGTGCTAGCAGTTCTCACAGGGGGGAAAAC. It specifies CASSSHRGEN. The whole CDR3 sequence reads CASSSHRGENTLYF.

Concerning this clone: The gene names given are mouse names. The CDR3 end is not reached by the read, which stops 4 residues before it; the germline J gene fills it in. This sequence joins TRBV13-2 and TRBJ2-4; D might be TRBD1 (6 bases). V was clipped by 0 bases and J by 0 bases, with 11 bases between them. From germline, CDR1 is NNHNN and CDR2 SYGAGS (reference sequence). The CDR3 length is 16 residues. The CDR3 protein is CASGDAGAGSQNTLYF. CDR3 DNA (partial): TGTGCCAGCGGTGATGCAGGGGCGGGGAGTCAAAAC.

This clone was picked up a small number of times. Gene and germline names: mouse. The sequenced fragment ends 4 residues before the CDR3 boundary, so the rest is inferred from the germline J gene. The chain joins TRBV1 to TRBJ2-3; 8 bases match TRBD2. The CDR3 contains 15 residues. Germline CDR1 reads NSQYPW; CDR2 reads LRSPGD (reference sequence). The V segment lost 6 bases and the J segment 1 base; nucleotides outside the gene matches: 6. The CDR3 region is CTCSPDWGGAETLYF. CDR3 DNA (partial): TGCACCTGCAGCCCAGACTGGGGTGGTGCAGAA.

Points on this clone: Gene names and germline refer to mouse. Read sequence stops 4 residues before the CDR3 end, and the germline J gene provides the missing end. This chain joins TRBV1 and TRBJ2-5; no reliable D call. This CDR3 comprises 15 residues. V dropped 0 bases and J dropped 1 base, with 8 bases sitting between them. In germline, CDR1 is NSQYPW, CDR2 LRSPGD (reference sequence). The sequenced CDR3 bases are TGCACCTGCAGTGCAGATTGGAGGGACCAAGAC. Its protein product is CTCSADWRDQD. The complete CDR3 sequence is CTCSADWRDQDTQYF.

In its sample, this clone was seen a few times. Gene and germline names: mouse. The read ends 4 residues early relative to the CDR3; the germline J gene fills the gap. The chain couples TRBV13-1 to TRBJ2-7; 11 positions agree with TRBD2. This CDR3 region has 15 residues. The J segment lost 3 bases and the V segment lost 1 base, leaving 3 bases of the junction unmatched. Germline V CDR1 and CDR2: NSHNY, SYGAGN. The sequenced part of the CDR3 DNA is TGTGCCAGCAGTGATACCGGGACTGGGGGCTAT. Encoded protein: CASSDTGTGGY. The full-length CDR3 reads as CASSDTGTGGYEQYF.

Regarding this clone: Germline and genes: mouse. Read coverage stops 4 residues before the CDR3 terminus; the germline J gene supplies the remainder. Other DNA sequences in this sample translate to the same CDR3. J is TRBJ1-2 and V is TRBV31; TRBD1 is a possible D gene (5 bases). The CDR3 covers 14 residues. With 0 bases removed from V and 1 base from J, the gap between germline ends came to 9 bases. Looked up from germline, CDR1 is GKSSPN and CDR2 is SITVG. The CDR3 DNA, read in part, is TGTGCCTGGAGTCTATGGACAAAAAACTCC. It codes for CAWSLWTKNS. The full CDR3 sequence reads CAWSLWTKNSDYTF.

This clone has more than one count but fewer than ten. Gene names and germline refer to mouse. The read ends 3 residues shy of where the CDR3 ends; the end is completed using the germline J gene. The chain joins TRBV5 to TRBJ1-6, with TRBD1 matching 9 bases. TRBJ1-6 qualifies as an ORF whose function is uncertain. Germline V CDR1 and CDR2: LGHNA, YNLKQL (reference sequence). The CDR3 extends over 17 amino acids. After removal of 0 bases from V and 3 bases from J, the junction contained 3 bases not matched to a gene. The CDR3 loop reads CASSQETGGGYNSPLYF. The CDR3 DNA, read in part, is TGTGCCAGCAGCCAAGAAACAGGGGGCGGCTATAATTCGCCC.

A note on this clone: Gene names follow the mouse nomenclature. With the read ending 4 residues before the CDR3 end, the germline J gene is used to fill in that end. Additional DNA sequences in this sample encode the identical CDR3. This chain connects TRBV5 to TRBJ2-1; TRBD2 matches at 12 bases. V dropped 0 bases and J dropped 6; count of bases not matched to a gene: 0. CDR1 is LGHNA and CDR2 is YNLKQL in the germline V gene (reference sequence). This CDR3 is built from 15 residues. The covered CDR3 bases are TGTGCCAGCAGCCAAGAGGGACTGGGGGGTGCT. Residues: CASSQEGLGGA. The full CDR3 reads CASSQEGLGGAEQFF.